The 18 T cell receptor beta chains presented below share a single source sample, sequenced in a study of neoadjuvant nivolumab and ipilimumab in lung cancer. Assay used: immunoSEQ multiplex PCR; TCRdb lists only in-frame clones, some missing. Of a few thousand clones listed, roughly 80% are singletons. Sequencing was performed on normal lung tissue adjacent to the tumor, taken after neoadjuvant nivolumab, alone or with ipilimumab, at or shortly before surgery. These receptors were collected from an adult with non-small cell lung cancer. Some clones in this sample may be carry-over from other donors' samples.

This clone was counted a single time. This rearrangement joins TRBV5-8 to TRBJ2-3; TRBD1 matches at 7 bases. The CDR3 totals 15 residues. V dropped 4 bases and J dropped 1; count of bases not matched to a gene: 6. Germline V gives CDR1 SGHTS, CDR2 YDEGEE. CDR3 DNA sequence: TGTGCCAGCAGCAAGCGGACAGGAGGCACAGATACGCAGTATTTT. It encodes CASSKRTGGTDTQYF.

The V gene is TRBV11-2, the J gene TRBJ1-2; perhaps TRBD1 as D (5 bases). This CDR3 spans 13 amino acids. Germline lookup yields CDR1 SGHAT and CDR2 FQNNGV. With 4 bases removed from V and 4 bases from J, the gap between germline ends came to 10 bases. The CDR3 DNA is TGTGCCAGCAGCTCCGACAGTTCCTATGGCTACACCTTC. Protein product: CASSSDSSYGYTF.

The rearrangement uses TRBV2 and TRBJ2-7, with TRBD2 matching over 7 bases. V lost 2 bases to trimming and J lost 6 bases; unmatched junction nucleotides: 1. This CDR3 comprises 12 residues. Germline V lookup: CDR1 SNHLY, CDR2 FYNNEI. The CDR3 region has the DNA TGTGCCAGCAGTGAATCGGGGGGCGAGCAGTACTTC. This sequence encodes CASSESGGEQYF. The entire variable domain, with the rest obtained from reference TRBV2 and TRBJ2-7, is as follows: EPEVTQTPSHQVTQMGQEVILRCVPISNHLYFYWYRQILGQKVEFLVSFYNNEISEKSEIFDDQFSVERPDGSNFTLKIRSTKLEDSAMYFCASSESGGEQYFGPGTRLTVT.

The chain recombines TRBV27 with TRBJ2-5; 9 positions agree with TRBD1. This CDR3 is built from 17 residues. Germline V lookup: CDR1 MNHEY, CDR2 SMNVEV (reference sequence). J was trimmed by 4 bases and V by 0 bases; bases with no gene match: 9. The CDR3 coding sequence is TGTGCCAGCAGTTTATCGACAGGGGGGCTTGGTCCAGAGACCCAGTACTTC. This encodes CASSLSTGGLGPETQYF.

This clone was counted between two and nine times. The rearrangement uses TRBV4-2 and TRBJ2-3, with 15 bases that match TRBD2. Germline CDR1 and CDR2: LGHNA and YNFKEQ. The CDR3 length is 16 residues. The V gene end was trimmed by 4 bases and the J gene end by 5 bases; junction bases not matched to a gene: 4. This CDR3 is CASSPLGLAGGDTQYF. The CDR3 coding sequence is TGTGCCAGCAGCCCCTTGGGACTAGCGGGAGGAGATACGCAGTATTTT.

V gene TRBV19 combines with J gene TRBJ2-7, with D possibly TRBD2 on 6 matching bases. V was clipped by 5 bases and J by 1 base, with 15 bases between them. CDR1 and CDR2 (germline): LNHDA, SQIVND (reference sequence). The CDR3 totals 15 residues. CDR3 nucleotide sequence: TGTGCCAGTAGTCTCTGGGGGGAAGGGTCCTACGAGCAGTACTTC. Translating gives CASSLWGEGSYEQYF.

The chain is built from TRBV7-2 and TRBJ1-1; maybe TRBD1 (6 bases). The germline V gene encodes CDR1 SGHTA and CDR2 FQGNSA. The CDR3 totals 17 residues. V shed 0 bases and J shed 0 bases, with 14 bases lying between them. CDR3 sequence reads: CASSLAMGQGMNTEAFF. CDR3 DNA: TGTGCCAGCAGCTTAGCGATGGGACAAGGGATGAACACTGAAGCTTTCTTT.

This chain uses TRBV28 with TRBJ1-4; D not certain. CDR1 is MDHEN and CDR2 is SYDVKM in the germline V gene. This CDR3 has 13 residues. V lost 5 bases and J 3 bases, leaving 7 bases between the germline ends. CDR3 nucleotides: TGTGCCAGCAGTCCCCGGGCTAATGAAAAACTGTTTTTT. Translation gives CASSPRANEKLFF.

The chain recombines TRBV27 with TRBJ2-2; tentative D call: TRBD2 (5 bases). Trimming removed 10 bases at V and 1 base at J, with 10 bases between. Germline-derived CDR1 and CDR2 are MNHEY and SMNVEV (reference sequence). The CDR3 is 13 residues long. In DNA form, the CDR3 reads TGTGCCACCGGGATTCTGAACACCGGGGAGCTGTTTTTT. This translates into CATGILNTGELFF.

This chain uses TRBV18 with TRBJ2-3; perhaps TRBD2 as D (6 bases). Germline values: CDR1 KGHSH, CDR2 LQKENI. The V gene lost 0 bases and the J gene lost 4 bases, with 14 bases spanning the gap. This CDR3 contains 16 residues. This CDR3 reads CASSPPGRGGADTQYF. The CDR3 region has the DNA TGTGCCAGCTCACCACCCGGACGCGGAGGGGCAGATACGCAGTATTTT.

V and J are TRBV7-8 and TRBJ2-5; maybe TRBD2 (6 bases). This CDR3 comprises 14 residues. The V end lost 5 bases, the J end lost 2 bases, and 12 bases lay between the germline ends. CDR1 and CDR2 from the germline V gene are SGHVS and FQNEAQ. The CDR3 nucleotides are TGTGCCAGCAGCCCGACTAGAAATCAAGAGACCCAGTACTTC. Protein sequence: CASSPTRNQETQYF.

The rearrangement uses TRBV27 and TRBJ2-1, with D possibly being TRBD2 (5 bases). The CDR3 is 12 residues long. Trimming removed 8 bases at V and 7 bases at J, with 12 bases between. The germline CDR1 and CDR2 sequences are MNHEY and SMNVEV (reference sequence). CDR3 sequence reads: CASQRSVNEQFF. CDR3 coding DNA: TGTGCCAGCCAGCGGTCCGTGAATGAGCAGTTCTTC.

CDR3 nucleotide sequence: TGTGCCAGCAGTCTCCCCCTTAATAGCGGAGACAATGAGCAGTTCTTC. This codes for CASSLPLNSGDNEQFF. This chain links TRBV27 with TRBJ2-1; tentatively, D is TRBD2 (6 bases). Germline V gene sequence: CDR1 MNHEY, CDR2 SMNVEV (reference sequence). V lost 5 bases and J 5 bases, leaving 19 bases between the germline ends. This CDR3 is 16 amino acids long.

V gene TRBV19 combines with J gene TRBJ2-1; D may be TRBD1 (5 bases). Germline CDR1 and CDR2: LNHDA and SQIVND (reference sequence). The ends were cut back, 4 bases at V and 5 bases at J, with 18 bases in the middle. The CDR3 sequence is 16 residues long. The CDR3 reads CASSKFGQGLHNEQFF. The CDR3 DNA follows: TGTGCCAGTAGTAAGTTCGGTCAGGGCCTCCACAATGAGCAGTTCTTC.

The table lists this clone with a count of one. The rearrangement joins TRBV27 to TRBJ2-3; D may be TRBD1 (6 bases). Germline lookup yields CDR1 MNHEY and CDR2 SMNVEV (reference sequence). There are 15 residues in the CDR3. The ends were cut back, 5 bases at V and 0 bases at J, with 12 bases in the middle. This CDR3 is CASSLQDSSTDTQYF. The DNA for the CDR3 is TGTGCCAGCAGTCTTCAGGACAGCAGCACAGATACGCAGTATTTT.

This clone was seen only a few times. V is TRBV19 and J is TRBJ1-1; D not resolved. CDR1 and CDR2 from the germline V gene are LNHDA and SQIVND (reference sequence). Between the trimmed V and J ends, which lost 1 base and 0 bases, there was a span of 3 bases. CDR3 size: 13 residues. For the CDR3, the DNA is TGTGCCAGTAGTATAGGAGTGAACACTGAAGCTTTCTTT. The encoded protein is CASSIGVNTEAFF.

The chain links TRBV11-1 to TRBJ2-7, with D possibly being TRBD2 (6 bases). This CDR3 region has 15 residues. Trimming took 5 bases from V and 0 from J, leaving 14 bases between them. CDR1 and CDR2 (germline): SGHAT, FQDESV (reference sequence). CDR3 DNA sequence: TGTGCCAGCAGCCGGGCGGGGCAGAGCTCCTACGAGCAGTACTTC. It is translated as CASSRAGQSSYEQYF.

The V gene is TRBV25-1, the J gene TRBJ2-7; D is uncertain. V dropped 8 bases and J dropped 7 bases, with 12 bases sitting between them. Germline loops: CDR1 MGHDK, CDR2 SYGVNS. The CDR3 extends over 11 amino acids. CDR3: CASGWGGEQYF. The CDR3 DNA is TGTGCCAGCGGGTGGGGTGGAGAGCAGTACTTC.